The 18 T cell receptor beta chains in this list originate from one sample, sequenced in a study of CD8 T cells in Susac syndrome. The RNA, about 0.45 to 1 ug, was put through reverse transcription using random hexamers. A single record per CDR3 protein comes from TCRdb applying MiXCR to the immunoSEQ multiplex PCR reads. The top ten clones hold roughly 0.059% of a sample with 300,000 to 350,000 distinct CDR3 sequences, about 92% of them seen once. Specimen: CD4+ T cells from PBMCs. These receptors originate from a human donor with multiple sclerosis.

The rearrangement uses TRBV7-9 and TRBJ2-1; TRBD2 aligns across 13 bases. Germline CDR1 and CDR2: SEHNR and FQNEAQ (reference sequence). V lost 5 bases to trimming and J lost 0 bases; unmatched junction nucleotides: 7. This CDR3 has 18 amino acids. The CDR3 region is CASSTSGRAGSSYNEQFF. CDR3 coding DNA: TGTGCCAGCAGCACTAGCGGGAGGGCGGGAAGCTCCTACAATGAGCAGTTCTTC.

V usage is TRBV18 and J usage is TRBJ2-5; D might be TRBD1 (6 bases). Germline V lookup: CDR1 KGHSH, CDR2 LQKENI. Trimming removed 5 bases at V and 5 bases at J, with 9 bases between. The CDR3 totals 12 residues. This chain's CDR3 is CASSTGSETQYF. Written as DNA, the CDR3 is TGTGCCAGCTCAACAGGGAGCGAGACCCAGTACTTC.

V and J are TRBV9 and TRBJ2-3; no firm D call. V lost 5 bases and J lost 2, with 12 bases in between. Germline loops: CDR1 SGDLS, CDR2 YYNGEE. This CDR3 has 14 residues. The CDR3: CASRRLSNTDTQYF. The CDR3 DNA sequence: TGTGCCAGCAGGCGACTCTCAAACACAGATACGCAGTATTTT.

The chain employs TRBV14 and TRBJ2-7; weak D call: TRBD1 (5 bases). V shed 0 bases and J shed 11 bases, with 14 bases lying between them. CDR3 length equals 13 residues. Per the germline V gene, CDR1 is SGHDN and CDR2 is FVKESK. The CDR3 DNA sequence: TGTGCCAGCAGCCAAGATCCCACAGGTAACGAGTACTTC. Translated, it gives CASSQDPTGNEYF.

The chain recombines TRBV21-1 with TRBJ1-2; the table's D gene call, TRBD1, was not cross checked with the DNA. TRBV21-1 is tagged as a pseudogene. The CDR3 is 15 amino acids. The CDR3 bases are TGTGCCAGCAGCTGCCGAAAACAGGGGGCGGGGGGCTACACCTTC. Its translation: CASSCRKQGAGGYTF.

The V call is TRBV5-6, the J call TRBJ1-6, with D maybe TRBD1 (5 bases). V was cut by 0 bases and J by 10 bases, with 11 bases left in between. CDR3 size: 14 residues. Germline V CDR1 and CDR2: SGHDT, YYEEEE. CDR3 residues: CASSLGQMFSPLHF. The CDR3 DNA reads as TGTGCCAGCAGCTTGGGACAGATGTTCTCACCCCTCCACTTT.

The gene calls are TRBV18 and TRBJ2-1; no definite D call. V lost 1 base and J lost 9, with 16 bases in between. The V gene's germline CDR1 is KGHSH and CDR2 LQKENI. The CDR3 is 15 amino acids. CDR3 sequence reads: CASSPRQADIGEQFF. In DNA, the CDR3 is TGTGCCAGCTCACCACGGCAGGCCGATATAGGTGAGCAGTTCTTC.

The V gene is TRBV19, the J gene TRBJ2-5; D not certain. In germline, CDR1 is LNHDA, CDR2 SQIVND (reference sequence). The V gene lost 4 bases and the J gene lost 4 bases, with 10 bases spanning the gap. The CDR3 loop spans 13 amino acids. CDR3 protein: CASSSQAGETQYF. CDR3 in DNA: TGTGCCAGTAGTAGCCAGGCCGGAGAGACCCAGTACTTC.

In this sample, this clonotype turned up once. This chain links TRBV5-1 with TRBJ2-1, with D perhaps TRBD2 (6 bases). Germline V lookup: CDR1 SGHRS, CDR2 YFSETQ. This CDR3 is 13 amino acids long. V was clipped by 0 bases and J by 8 bases, with 9 bases between them. CDR3 sequence reads: CASSLAPGDEQFF. The DNA of the CDR3 is TGCGCCAGCAGCTTGGCCCCGGGAGATGAGCAGTTCTTC.

The V gene is TRBV29-1, the J gene TRBJ2-1; 7 bases line up with TRBD2. Trimming at V came to 6 bases and at J to 10 bases, leaving 12 bases not matched to a gene. Germline CDR1 is SQVTM and CDR2 is ANQGSEA. This CDR3 region has 13 residues. CDR3 residues: CSVYQRGLGEQFF. The CDR3 DNA follows: TGCAGCGTATACCAGCGGGGACTTGGGGAGCAGTTCTTC.

This chain joins TRBV14 and TRBJ2-1; 7 bases map to TRBD1. The CDR3 covers 18 residues. The V gene end was trimmed by 1 base and the J gene end by 3 bases; junction bases not matched to a gene: 12. The germline gives CDR1 SGHDN, CDR2 FVKESK. In nucleotides, the CDR3 is TGTGCCAGCAGCCAAGCGCTCCAACAGGGGATGGGCTACAATGAGCAGTTCTTC. It codes for CASSQALQQGMGYNEQFF.

The chain combines TRBV12-3 or TRBV12-4 with TRBJ2-1, with D unclear. The V gene lost 3 bases and the J gene lost 8 bases, with 8 bases spanning the gap. The CDR3 is 12 residues long. This chain's CDR3 is CASSFNAYEQFF. For the CDR3, the DNA is TGTGCCAGCAGTTTTAACGCGTATGAGCAGTTCTTC.

This sequence joins TRBV3-1 and TRBJ2-1; D is unresolved. Between the trimmed V and J ends, which lost 1 base and 8 bases, there was a span of 3 bases. The CDR3 covers 11 residues. Germline V gene lookup returns CDR1 LGHDT and CDR2 YNNKEL (reference sequence). CDR3 loop: CASSQAYEQFF. CDR3 coding DNA: TGTGCCAGCAGCCAAGCGTATGAGCAGTTCTTC.

The V and J genes are TRBV5-4 and TRBJ1-1, with D hard to call. This CDR3 is 13 amino acids long. The V and J ends lost 3 bases and 1 base respectively, with 7 bases between them. Germline CDR1 SGHNT, CDR2 YYREEE (reference sequence). In DNA form, the CDR3 reads TGTGCCAGCAGCTCGCCCTCGAACACTGAAGCTTTCTTT. Protein sequence: CASSSPSNTEAFF.

This clonotype was picked up one time. The chain has TRBV9 and TRBJ2-1; 15 bases agree with TRBD2. With 4 bases clipped from V and 4 bases from J, the junction kept 6 bases outside the gene matches. This CDR3 contains 17 residues. CDR1 and CDR2 from the germline V gene are SGDLS and YYNGEE. In DNA, the CDR3 is TGTGCCAGCAGCCAAGGGACTAGCGGGGGGACGTACAATGAGCAGTTCTTC. Translation: CASSQGTSGGTYNEQFF.

This CDR3 reads CASSPQRQGLILHF. The DNA for the CDR3 is TGTGCCAGTAGTCCACAGAGACAGGGTCTAATCCTCCACTTT. The chain links TRBV19 to TRBJ1-6; 7 nucleotides line up with TRBD1. J lost 15 bases, V lost 5 bases, and 13 bases had no gene match. The CDR3 covers 14 residues. In germline, CDR1 is LNHDA, CDR2 SQIVND (reference sequence).

The rearrangement joins TRBV10-2 to TRBJ2-1; 11 nucleotides align to TRBD2. The CDR3 length is 16 residues. Germline V gene sequence: CDR1 WSHSY, CDR2 SAAADI. The trim removed 2 bases at V and 7 bases at J, leaving 7 bases unmatched. The CDR3 DNA reads TGCGCCAGCAGTGAGATTCCTAGCGGGAGGAGGAATGAGCAGTTCTTC. It translates to CASSEIPSGRRNEQFF.

The chain recombines TRBV18 with TRBJ2-7, with D perhaps being TRBD1 or TRBD2 (5 bases each). V was pared by 2 bases and J by 2 bases, with 10 bases between. The CDR3 spans 14 residues. CDR1 and CDR2 (germline): KGHSH, LQKENI. CDR3 residues: CASSPRDGPYEQYF. The CDR3, as DNA: TGTGCCAGCTCACCAAGGGACGGACCCTACGAGCAGTACTTC.